Below, one T cell receptor (beta chain) is given with its context. This clone was seen a handful of times. It lacks a known antigen. No base-level quality is on record; no much larger clone is a single base apart. The record originates from a study of cytomegalovirus exposure and HLA in healthy donors (dated by TCRdb to about 2017). Describing the broader study: According to an earlier analysis of a few hundred of the donors, some 180 million T cells yielded over 100 million unique TCR beta sequences and approximately 300 Gb of sequence data. Of the 300 to 500 genotyped donors, approximately 80% were placed in the genetic ancestry cluster associated with self-reported Caucasian donors. Besides the first cohort of approximately 670 subjects, a separate validation cohort made up of roughly 130 different subjects was used. Using immunosequencing, the study profiled T cell repertoires from 500 to 800 subjects and related those repertoires to cytomegalovirus serostatus. Class I and class II HLA loci were covered by the typing at four-digit resolution. Among some 410 genotyped donors of the cohort, an average of approximately 200,000 unique TCR beta nucleotide sequences was sequenced per donor, of which roughly 18% were non-productive. An earlier analysis of some 600 of the donors applied high-throughput TCR beta sequencing to assess whether each TCR beta V gene segment acted as functional or pseudogenic. Because of strong linkage in the cohort, five DR-DQ haplotypes were treated as single units for association and clustering. In a later genetic analysis, genome-wide SNP genotypes for about 55% of the roughly 700 donors were used, and that subset was treated as a discovery cohort. To predict cytomegalovirus infection status, the study combined high-throughput TCR immunosequencing, statistical association of individual TCRs with disease status, and machine learning. Rather than using new phenotypic data, the later analysis identified candidate immune exposures from TCR beta sequences and from how often those sequences occurred across donors. Roughly 300 gigabases of sequencing data and around 80 million unique TCR sequences made up an early release that covered fewer than 650 HLA-typed donors. A later analysis re-examined previously published TCR beta repertoires from more than 650 donors and added high-resolution HLA genotyping to investigate patterns of TCR occurrence. All discovery cohort repertoires had been generated on a single sequencing platform. The study aimed to test whether signatures of past pathogen exposure could be identified by cataloging public T cell receptors. Donor age, sex, ethnicity and CMV serostatus were compiled together with the repertoire data. Typing coverage varied by locus: roughly 629-630 donors for A, B, C, DRB1 and DQB1; roughly 560 for DQA1; approximately 610 for DPA1; fewer than 480 for DPB1. General study outcomes and caveats: Strong co-occurrence of HLA alleles, especially DR and DQ, made assigning TCR associations to individual alleles difficult. In both the original and validation cohorts, the classifier was reported to diagnose cytomegalovirus status with high specificity and sensitivity. Correlated functional status among segregating V segments might reflect linkage disequilibrium, but an unknown experimental factor could not be ruled out. Because counts were too low, approximately 15 rarely observed V segments, including chromosome 9 orphons, were excluded from the earlier analysis of some 540 of the donors. A later analysis associated 16,951 TCR beta sequences with specific HLA alleles at a false discovery rate of 0.05. The presence/absence analyses assumed that sequencing depth was roughly uniform across donors, and that assumption may not be true. The sequencing pipeline was judged likely to have produced a cluster of highly shared sequence variants as a technical artifact. Most TCR sequences were observed very rarely across donors, whereas some public TCRs were present in many individuals. In a later analysis, the rate of TCR association differed among HLA loci, with DRB1 alleles having the most associated TCRs and HLA-C alleles having the fewest. In a later analysis, several top co-occurrence clusters were reported to appear linked to parvovirus B19, influenza, CMV and Epstein-Barr virus. In vitro tests confirmed that a few of the cytomegalovirus-associated TCR beta chains recognize cytomegalovirus antigens. Only TCR beta chains were sequenced in this cohort, and the absence of alpha or paired-chain data limited detectable features. In the study, some 160 TCR beta chains were listed as associated with cytomegalovirus. For the cohort, immune exposure information was limited to CMV serostatus. A later analysis found that HLA-associated TCR beta chains were more clonally expanded and had lower generation probabilities than equally common non-associated chains. In an earlier analysis of fewer than 700 of the donors, most TCR beta V segments appeared in productive rearrangements about 87% or about 30% of the time, broadly matching IMGT annotations. A further reported finding was that TCR beta sequences accurately predicted the HLA-A and HLA-B alleles for most subjects in the first cohort. It was suggested by the authors that the approach could potentially be generalized to other disease states and immunological phenotypes. Because HLA typing was missing for some donors at each locus, association tests included only the typed subset. An association between a missense DCLRE1C variant and V-gene and J-gene trimming of TCR beta chains was found in a later genetic analysis and replicated in an independent cohort. A later genetic analysis reported fewer N-insertions in productive TCRs among donors in an Asian-associated ancestry cluster than the roughly 700-donor mean. A later analysis found that most CMV-associated TCR beta chains appeared HLA-restricted, with HLA associations seemingly driven largely by CMV exposure.

In total, 666 healthy bone marrow donors made up the cohort. At the time of sampling, every cohort member was nominally healthy, though immune exposures that went unrecorded were likely present. The donor was CMV seronegative and belonged to the group of more than 300 seronegative cohort members. A peripheral blood sample was collected from each donor, and TCR beta sequencing was performed on peripheral blood mononuclear cells. Genomic DNA extraction from the blood cell samples was performed with the Qiagen DNeasy Blood Extraction Kit. The library was prepared using the immunoSEQ multiplex PCR assay. For the multiplex PCR, a mixture combining 60 forward primers for TCR Vbeta segments and 13 reverse primers for TCR Jbeta segments was used. Amplification of the CDR3 region of rearranged TCR beta genes was performed with a multiplex PCR assay on genomic DNA. Amplified TCR beta libraries were sequenced as 87-base-pair reads on the Illumina HiSeq System. In the original analysis: A later analysis counted around 72 million unique TCR beta chains across the 666 repertoires, and some 11 million of these chains were shared by at least two donors. Raw reads were error-corrected and collapsed into unique sequences with a nearest-neighbor algorithm that merged closely related sequences to remove PCR and sequencing errors. CDR3 sequences were aligned to IMGT reference sequences to assign V, D and J gene segments. For a sequence to be retained, at least a six-nucleotide match to both a V gene segment and a J gene segment was required. Rearrangements were called productive when the CDR3 lacked stop codons and stayed in frame with V and J; all others were non-productive. Following IMGT convention, CDR3 was defined as the stretch from the second conserved V-encoded cysteine up to the conserved J-encoded phenylalanine. The earlier analysis of more than 450 of the donors excluded sequences that lacked an unambiguous match to a single V gene segment. An earlier analysis of 587 of the donors called V segments functional above 56.7% productive rearrangements and segregating when the between-donor standard deviation exceeded 5%. A statistical classification framework was built for diagnosing cytomegalovirus status from the catalog of TCR beta chain sequences. In a later analysis, V and J genes were assigned by comparing TCR nucleotide sequences against IMGT/GENE-DB human TR gene sequences. The TCRdist pipeline was used in a later analysis to assign CDR3 sequences and most-parsimonious VDJ recombination scenarios. In a later analysis, each TCR beta chain was defined by its CDR3 amino acid sequence together with its V-gene family, and reads lacking a unique V-gene family were excluded. To address suspected cross-contamination and a sequencing artifact, a later analysis removed around 590 highly shared, low-generation-probability nucleotide sequences. A later analysis calculated a clonal expansion index for each public chain from normalized within-repertoire ranks of inferred template counts. In a later analysis, generation probabilities were computed using a VDJ recombination model fitted to out-of-frame rearrangements, and the results were checked against IGoR. A later analysis scored TCR-TCR, TCR-HLA and TCR-CMV co-occurrence with hypergeometric tests, applying a repertoire-size bias correction to TCR pairs. A later analysis estimated false discovery rates by permuting HLA or CMV assignments 20 times. In a later analysis, co-occurring TCRs were grouped using DBSCAN, with TCRdist sequence similarity added in when clustering inside HLA-allele-positive subsets. Co-occurrence clustering excluded repertoires with fewer than 30,000 or more than 120,000 public chains, plus five with anomalous nucleotide sharing. TCRdb mirrors the immuneACCESS table, restricted to in-frame sequences. Some clones are absent from its copies; in checked studies, under half trace to an unresolved V gene, and the reason for the others is unknown. The V and J calls and the clone size are those of that table, but D and trimming were determined from the DNA. This sample holds roughly 160,000 clones; around 75% were observed only once. Clones ranked in the top ten supply less than 2.5% of the sample.

The receptor's source is a male donor in good health and CMV-seronegative. The sample was PBMCs.

At the DNA level, the sequence is TGCGCCAGCAGCCAAGATCGCGCTACGGGGGGGAACACTGAAGCTTTCTTT. This encodes CASSQDRATGGNTEAFF. The sequence is built from TRBV4-3 and TRBJ1-1, with a tentative D gene TRBD1 over 5 matching bases. V loses 0 bases of germline sequence and J loses 1 base, and the interval between the two ends is 15 bases. The germline V gene gives CDR1 as LGHNA and CDR2 as YSLEER. Counted from cysteine to phenylalanine, this CDR3 has 17 amino acids. The sequence is cut down to CDR3 DNA, 51 bases in frame from base 1.